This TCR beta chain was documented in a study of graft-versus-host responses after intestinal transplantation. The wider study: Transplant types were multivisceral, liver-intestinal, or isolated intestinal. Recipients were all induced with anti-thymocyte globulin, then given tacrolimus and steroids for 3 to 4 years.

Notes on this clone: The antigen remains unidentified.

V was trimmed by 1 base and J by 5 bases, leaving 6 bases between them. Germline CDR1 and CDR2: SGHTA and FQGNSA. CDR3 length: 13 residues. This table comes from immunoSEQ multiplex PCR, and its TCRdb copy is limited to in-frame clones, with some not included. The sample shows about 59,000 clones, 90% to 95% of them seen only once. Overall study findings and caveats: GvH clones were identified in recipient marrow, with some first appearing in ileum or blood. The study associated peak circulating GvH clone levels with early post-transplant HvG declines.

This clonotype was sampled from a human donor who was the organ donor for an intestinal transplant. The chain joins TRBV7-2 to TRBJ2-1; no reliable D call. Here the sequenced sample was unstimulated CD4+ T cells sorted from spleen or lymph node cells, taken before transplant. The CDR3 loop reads CASSLEVDNEQFF. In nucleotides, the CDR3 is TGTGCCAGCAGCTTAGAAGTAGACAATGAGCAGTTCTTC.